These T cell receptor beta chains were read from a single sample in a study of molecular identifiers for immune sequencing clone quantification. TCRdb re-called the PCR reads with MiXCR, one entry per CDR3 protein. The table lists over 550,000 distinct CDR3 sequences, roughly 25% of them singletons. The sample was naive CD8+ T cells from blood, with Jurkat cell RNA spiked in. The receptors come from a human donor in good health. Some libraries in this study had Jurkat cell RNA spiked in. Both conserved end residues are part of each CDR3. Each record gives: V gene, clone size, D gene, J gene, CDR3 protein, CDR3 DNA. A D gene is named only where the DNA matches it firmly. Expanded clones are given a class, and other clones once, few, many or no size at all.

V: TRBV7-9
size: NA
D: TRBD2
J: TRBJ2-3
CDR3: CAGSPGLAGSDTQYF
DNA: TGTGCCGGCAGCCCTGGACTAGCGGGATCAGATACGCAGTATTTT

V: TRBV15
size: NA
D: TRBD1
J: TRBJ2-7
CDR3: CATRGQEPYEQYF
DNA: TGTGCCACCAGAGGACAGGAACCCTACGAGCAGTACTTC

V: TRBV28
size: few
D: NA
J: TRBJ1-6
CDR3: CASNSGFLNSPLHF
DNA: TGTGCCAGCAACTCGGGATTTCTTAATTCACCCCTCCACTTT

V: TRBV24-1
size: many
D: TRBD1
J: TRBJ2-1
CDR3: CATSAGQGSWYNEQFF
DNA: TGTGCCACCAGTGCCGGACAGGGAAGCTGGTACAATGAGCAGTTCTTC

V: TRBV12-3/TRBV12-4
size: many
D: NA
J: TRBJ2-7
CDR3: CASSSSSRDRTYEQYF
DNA: TGTGCCAGCAGTTCCTCATCCCGGGACCGAACCTACGAGCAGTACTTC

V: TRBV19
size: NA
D: TRBD2
J: TRBJ2-3
CDR3: CASSEASGTDTQYF
DNA: TGTGCCAGTAGTGAGGCTAGCGGGACAGATACGCAGTATTTT

V: TRBV7-9
size: many
D: NA
J: TRBJ1-1
CDR3: CASSPKGLRTEAFF
DNA: TGTGCCAGCAGCCCTAAGGGGTTAAGGACTGAAGCTTTCTTT

V: TRBV5-3
size: NA
D: NA
J: TRBJ1-5
CDR3: CASSLEGGGQPQHF
DNA: TGTGCCAGCAGCTTGGAAGGGGGAGGTCAGCCCCAGCATTTT

V: TRBV5-1
size: many
D: NA
J: TRBJ2-7
CDR3: CASSLKGEQYF
DNA: TGCGCCAGCAGCTTAAAGGGGGAGCAGTACTTC

V: TRBV5-5
size: NA
D: TRBD1
J: TRBJ2-7
CDR3: CASSSPGGQDEQYF
DNA: TGTGCCAGCAGCTCTCCAGGGGGCCAAGACGAGCAGTACTTC

V: TRBV28
size: few
D: NA
J: TRBJ2-6
CDR3: CASSSRHVRFGANVLTF
DNA: TGTGCCAGCAGTTCGCGACATGTGAGGTTCGGGGCCAACGTCCTGACTTTC

V: TRBV24-1
size: few
D: TRBD1
J: TRBJ2-1
CDR3: CATSVDRGSEQFF
DNA: TGTGCCACCAGTGTGGACAGGGGGAGTGAGCAGTTCTTC

V: TRBV2
size: NA
D: TRBD2
J: TRBJ2-7
CDR3: CASNGLAGGHSYEQYF
DNA: TGTGCCAGCAACGGACTAGCGGGAGGGCACTCCTACGAGCAGTACTTC

V: TRBV27
size: few
D: NA
J: TRBJ2-1
CDR3: CASSAILANEQFF
DNA: TGTGCCAGCAGTGCGATTCTAGCGAATGAGCAGTTCTTC

V: TRBV21-1
size: few
D: NA
J: TRBJ1-5
CDR3: CASSKEQPQHF
DNA: TGTGCCAGCAGCAAGGAGCAGCCCCAGCATTTT

V: TRBV29-1
size: many
D: NA
J: TRBJ2-2
CDR3: CSVVTGSGELFF
DNA: TGCAGCGTTGTTACAGGGTCAGGGGAGCTGTTTTTT

V: TRBV5-4
size: many
D: NA
J: TRBJ2-5
CDR3: CASSPPTGTQYF
DNA: TGTGCCAGCAGCCCCCCCACAGGGACCCAGTACTTC

V: TRBV20-1
size: many
D: NA
J: TRBJ1-5
CDR3: CSGKGGVGNQPQHF
DNA: TGCAGTGGAAAGGGCGGGGTCGGAAATCAGCCCCAGCATTTT

V: TRBV7-9
size: few
D: NA
J: TRBJ2-1
CDR3: CASSSGSRDEQFF
DNA: TGTGCCAGCAGCTCCGGCAGCCGGGATGAGCAGTTCTTC

V: TRBV27
size: NA
D: TRBD2
J: TRBJ2-7
CDR3: CASSPTSGVLAGTYEQYF
DNA: TGTGCCAGCAGTCCCACCAGTGGGGTGCTAGCGGGCACCTACGAGCAGTACTTC

V: TRBV25-1
size: few
D: NA
J: TRBJ1-1
CDR3: CASSEYGTVNTEAFF
DNA: TGTGCCAGCAGTGAATATGGCACGGTGAACACTGAAGCTTTCTTT

V: TRBV29-1
size: many
D: TRBD1
J: TRBJ1-1
CDR3: CSVEETTGGMNTEAFF
DNA: TGCAGCGTTGAAGAAACGACAGGGGGAATGAACACTGAAGCTTTCTTT

V: TRBV9
size: NA
D: NA
J: TRBJ1-2
CDR3: CASTPSLNNYGYTF
DNA: TGTGCCAGCACCCCTAGTCTGAATAACTATGGCTACACCTTC

V: TRBV19
size: many
D: TRBD1
J: TRBJ1-5
CDR3: CASGTGTDQPQHF
DNA: TGTGCCAGTGGGACAGGGACGGATCAGCCCCAGCATTTT

V: TRBV12-3/TRBV12-4
size: few
D: NA
J: TRBJ1-4
CDR3: CASSGDGATNEKLFF
DNA: TGTGCCAGCAGCGGGGACGGAGCAACTAATGAAAAACTGTTTTTT

V: TRBV12-3/TRBV12-4
size: many
D: NA
J: TRBJ2-2
CDR3: CASRRPLTGELFF
DNA: TGTGCCAGCAGACGCCCCCTCACCGGGGAGCTGTTTTTT

V: TRBV7-9
size: many
D: TRBD2
J: TRBJ2-2
CDR3: CASSHLVAGAGELFF
DNA: TGTGCCAGCAGCCACCTGGTAGCGGGAGCCGGGGAGCTGTTTTTT

V: TRBV27
size: many
D: NA
J: TRBJ2-5
CDR3: CASRSQGFQETQYF
DNA: TGTGCCAGCAGATCCCAAGGGTTCCAAGAGACCCAGTACTTC

V: TRBV11-2
size: NA
D: NA
J: TRBJ2-2
CDR3: CASSSWVEATGELFF
DNA: TGTGCCAGCAGCTCATGGGTCGAGGCCACCGGGGAGCTGTTTTTT

V: TRBV11-1
size: many
D: NA
J: TRBJ2-6
CDR3: CASSRSFSGANVLTF
DNA: TGTGCCAGCAGCCGTTCATTCTCTGGGGCCAACGTCCTGACTTTC

V: TRBV19
size: NA
D: TRBD2
J: TRBJ2-7
CDR3: CASSNGTSATVFYEQYF
DNA: TGTGCCAGTAGTAACGGGACTAGCGCTACTGTCTTCTACGAGCAGTACTTC

V: TRBV4-3
size: few
D: TRBD2
J: TRBJ2-3
CDR3: CASSQDRAGGPTDSQYF
DNA: TGCGCCAGCAGCCAAGATCGAGCGGGAGGTCCGACAGATTCGCAGTATTTT

V: TRBV12-3/TRBV12-4
size: few
D: TRBD2
J: TRBJ2-7
CDR3: CASSLGWTSSYEQYF
DNA: TGTGCCAGCAGTTTAGGGTGGACTAGCTCCTACGAGCAGTACTTC

V: TRBV6-2/TRBV6-3
size: NA
D: TRBD2
J: TRBJ2-5
CDR3: CASSCAGDQEPQYF
DNA: TGTGCCAGCAGTTGTGCGGGAGACCAAGAGCCCCAGTACTTC

V: TRBV28
size: many
D: NA
J: TRBJ2-7
CDR3: CASSVPGRFGSEQYF
DNA: TGTGCCAGCAGTGTGCCGGGACGCTTTGGGTCCGAGCAGTACTTC

V: TRBV27
size: NA
D: NA
J: TRBJ2-6
CDR3: CASGQGGFGANVLTF
DNA: TGTGCCAGCGGACAGGGAGGGTTTGGGGCCAACGTCCTGACTTTC